Shown below are 24 T cell receptor beta chains from a single sample sequenced in a study of blood T cells in healthy people across ages. Combining a sample-barcoded 5' primer with a J-beta primer mix, a second PCR ran for roughly 7 to 11 cycles. TCRdb reprocessed the 5' RACE reads with MiXCR, giving one entry per CDR3 protein. The sample has fewer than 1.5 million distinct CDR3 sequences, about 40% seen once. The specimen sequenced was blood. The receptor source for this set is a woman under 30 in good health.

The chain employs TRBV7-2 and TRBJ2-7; D gene unclear. Germline V CDR1 and CDR2: SGHTA, FQGNSA. There are 14 residues in the CDR3. The V and J ends lost 5 bases and 0 bases respectively, with 11 bases between them. The CDR3 DNA follows: TGTGCCAGCAGCACAGCACTAAACTCCTACGAGCAGTACTTC. Amino acids: CASSTALNSYEQYF.

This clonotype was seen a few times. The chain links TRBV7-9 to TRBJ2-7, with D tentatively TRBD1 (6 bases). CDR1 and CDR2 (germline): SEHNR, FQNEAQ (reference sequence). This CDR3 is built from 15 residues. V shed 5 bases and J shed 0 bases, with 14 bases lying between them. CDR3 amino acids: CASSPRTDSSYEQYF. CDR3 bases: TGTGCCAGCAGCCCTAGGACAGATAGCTCCTACGAGCAGTACTTC.

The chain is built from TRBV7-2 and TRBJ2-3; 10 bases align to TRBD2. With 3 bases clipped from V and 0 bases from J, the junction kept 6 bases outside the gene matches. The germline gives CDR1 SGHTA, CDR2 FQGNSA. This CDR3 is built from 17 residues. The DNA for the CDR3 is TGTGCCAGCAGCTTGCGACTAGCGGGCAAGAGCACAGATACGCAGTATTTT. This codes for CASSLRLAGKSTDTQYF.

In its sample, this clonotype was seen a few times. CDR3 nucleotide sequence: TGCGCCGCTCGCAGGGACCTCGGATCTCCCTTTTATGGCTACACCTTC. It is translated as CAARRDLGSPFYGYTF. V usage is TRBV5-1 and J usage is TRBJ1-2, with D maybe TRBD1 (5 bases). In germline, CDR1 is SGHRS, CDR2 YFSETQ. There are 16 residues in the CDR3. The ends were cut back, 10 bases at V and 5 bases at J, with 27 bases in the middle.

The chain carries TRBV29-1 and TRBJ1-2, with D uncertain. CDR3 length equals 15 residues. Trimming cost V 1 base and J 0 bases, with 12 bases left between them. Germline CDR1 and CDR2: SQVTM and ANQGSEA. The CDR3 nucleotides are TGCAGCGTTGAAGTTTTTCCCGGGTCTAACTATGGCTACACCTTC. The encoded protein is CSVEVFPGSNYGYTF.

The chain combines TRBV10-3 with TRBJ1-2, with 7 bases fitting TRBD1. V shed 6 bases, J shed 4 bases, and the junction held 8 bases outside the gene matches. CDR1 is ENHRY and CDR2 is SYGVKD in the germline V gene. The CDR3 consists of 14 residues. The CDR3 region has the DNA TGTGCCATCAGGTTGACAGGGACCCTCTATGGCTACACCTTC. It codes for CAIRLTGTLYGYTF.

This clonotype occurred a few times. The chain joins TRBV7-9 to TRBJ2-7; 10 nucleotides match TRBD2. Unmatched junction bases numbered 13, after V lost 5 bases and J lost 3 bases. CDR3 length: 17 residues. The germline CDR1 and CDR2 sequences are SEHNR and FQNEAQ (reference sequence). Written as DNA, the CDR3 is TGTGCCAGCAGCCTCCAAGCGGGGGGGCTTTCGGACTACGAGCAGTACTTC. Its protein product is CASSLQAGGLSDYEQYF.

There are a few counts of this clonotype. This chain joins TRBV6-1 and TRBJ2-1; 7 nucleotides line up with TRBD2. This CDR3 has 14 residues. V dropped 1 base and J dropped 6; count of bases not matched to a gene: 3. The germline gives CDR1 MNHNS, CDR2 SASEGT. CDR3 in DNA: TGTGCCAGCAGTGAAGGACTAGCCCCCAATGAGCAGTTCTTC. Its translation is CASSEGLAPNEQFF.

V usage is TRBV12-3 or TRBV12-4 and J usage is TRBJ2-1; D might be TRBD2 (6 bases). Trimming cost V 7 bases and J 5 bases, with 15 bases left between them. This CDR3 has 14 amino acids. The CDR3 spells CASTRGLPHNEQFF. The CDR3 DNA follows: TGTGCCAGCACCCGGGGACTGCCGCACAATGAGCAGTTCTTC.

CDR3 nucleotides: TGCAGTGCTAGAGTGGGTGCTAGCGGGAGCTACGAGCAGTACTTC. This sequence encodes CSARVGASGSYEQYF. The chain recombines TRBV20-1 with TRBJ2-7, with 10 bases identical to TRBD2. The trim removed 1 base at V and 3 bases at J, leaving 6 bases unmatched. This CDR3 has 15 amino acids. Germline V CDR1 and CDR2: DFQATT, SNEGSKA (reference sequence).

The chain recombines TRBV18 with TRBJ2-1; 8 bases are a match to TRBD2. This CDR3 contains 17 residues. The germline CDR1 and CDR2 sequences are KGHSH and LQKENI. The J segment lost 0 bases and the V segment lost 4 bases, leaving 8 bases of the junction unmatched. The CDR3 DNA sequence: TGTGCCAGCTCACGCAGCAACGGGGGGGTCTCCTACAATGAGCAGTTCTTC. It translates to CASSRSNGGVSYNEQFF. Full variable domain (missing parts from reference TRBV18 and TRBJ2-1): NAGVMQNPRHLVRRRGQEARLRCSPMKGHSHVYWYRQLPEEGLKFMVYLQKENIIDESGMPKERFSAEFPKEGPSILRIQQVVRGDSAAYFCASSRSNGGVSYNEQFFGPGTRLTVL.

The CDR3 here is CASSVTRGQINTDTQYF. The CDR3 DNA reads TGTGCCAGCAGCGTAACGCGTGGACAGATCAACACAGATACGCAGTATTTT. The rearrangement uses TRBV9 and TRBJ2-3, with a tentative D call TRBD1 (6 bases). V lost 1 base to trimming and J lost 2 bases, with 17 bases between them. The CDR3 consists of 17 residues. Germline V gene lookup returns CDR1 SGDLS and CDR2 YYNGEE.

A remark on this clonotype: Relative to the germline gene, one junction end is altered; a read error may explain this. The CDR3 DNA is TGTGCCAACAGCCAAGATACGGGTGTCAACTATGGCTACACCTTC. As protein: CANSQDTGVNYGYTF. The chain combines TRBV4-2 with TRBJ1-2; D call uncertain. The CDR3 covers 15 residues. Germline-derived CDR1 and CDR2 are LGHNA and YNFKEQ.

This clonotype was observed a few times. The chain carries TRBV5-1 and TRBJ2-4; 8 nucleotides agree with TRBD2. In germline, CDR1 is SGHRS, CDR2 YFSETQ. The ends lost 4 bases at V and 13 bases at J; junction bases unmatched: 16. This CDR3 contains 15 residues. CDR3 protein: CASSPVPGGYNEQYF. As DNA, the CDR3 is TGCGCCAGCAGCCCCGTCCCGGGAGGGTACAATGAGCAGTACTTC. Complete variable domain (other parts from reference TRBV5-1 and TRBJ2-4): KAGVTQTPRYLIKTRGQQVTLSCSPISGHRSVSWYQQTPGQGLQFLFEYFSETQRNKGNFPGRFSGRQFSNSRSEMNVSTLELGDSALYLCASSPVPGGYNEQYFGAGTRLSVL.

This clonotype occurred a few times. This chain uses TRBV12-5 with TRBJ2-3, with 7 bases lining up with TRBD1. There are 14 residues in the CDR3. Germline CDR1 LGHNT, CDR2 FRNRAP. V shed 5 bases and J 2 bases; nucleotides not matched to a gene: 4. CDR3: CASGRDSYTDTQYF. Here the CDR3 DNA reads TGTGCTAGTGGTCGGGACAGTTACACAGATACGCAGTATTTT.

This rearrangement joins TRBV14 to TRBJ1-2; D is unresolved. The CDR3 length is 13 residues. V was pared by 1 base and J by 3 bases, with 6 bases between. Germline loops: CDR1 SGHDN, CDR2 FVKESK. The CDR3 loop reads CASSQATHYGYTF. The CDR3 DNA reads TGTGCCAGCAGCCAAGCGACCCACTATGGCTACACCTTC.

This clonotype came up once. The gene calls are TRBV7-9 and TRBJ2-5, with a tentative D call TRBD2 (6 bases). Germline CDR1 SEHNR, CDR2 FQNEAQ (reference sequence). Trimming left V 4 bases short and J 5 bases short, with 20 bases between. The CDR3 has 16 residues. The chain's CDR3 is CASSYAGLGSAETQYF. CDR3 sequence (DNA): TGTGCCAGCAGCTACGCGGGTCTCGGGAGTGCTGAGACCCAGTACTTC.

This clonotype was counted a few times. The genes are TRBV12-3 or TRBV12-4 and TRBJ1-1; D uncertain. The CDR3 sequence is 16 residues long. The V gene lost 5 bases and the J gene lost 11 bases, with 27 bases spanning the gap. CDR3 sequence (DNA): TGTGCCAGCAGTGCCACCTCCTTGGGAGGGAGGAGTGAGGCTTTCTTT. This gives the protein CASSATSLGGRSEAFF.

There are a few counts of this clonotype. This chain links TRBV10-3 with TRBJ1-6, with D maybe TRBD1 (6 bases). The CDR3 is 14 amino acids. Germline CDR1 reads ENHRY; CDR2 reads SYGVKD. Trimming left V 6 bases short and J 8 bases short, with 14 bases between. For the CDR3, the DNA is TGTGCCATCAGCGGACAGTCAAGGGATTCACCCCTCCACTTT. Translation: CAISGQSRDSPLHF.

Notes on this clonotype: The junction does not match germline at one end; this may be a read error. J is TRBJ2-3 and V is TRBV10-3, with unresolved D. CDR3 length equals 11 residues. Germline CDR1 and CDR2: ENHRY and SYGVKD. The DNA for the CDR3 is TGTGCCATCAGGGAGCGAGATACGCGGTATTTT. Amino acid sequence: CAIRERDTRYF.

The chain links TRBV7-3 to TRBJ2-1; D ambiguous. V was cut by 2 bases and J by 1 base, with 9 bases left in between. The germline gives CDR1 SGHTA, CDR2 FQGTGA. CDR3 length: 15 residues. The CDR3 reads CASSLDGNSYNEQFF. CDR3 in DNA: TGTGCCAGCAGCTTAGACGGAAATTCCTACAATGAGCAGTTCTTC.

The chain joins TRBV11-3 to TRBJ2-1; TRBD2 is a possible D gene (5 bases). Per the germline V gene, CDR1 is SGHNT and CDR2 is YENEEA. The CDR3 runs to 15 residues. Trimming removed 2 bases at V and 10 bases at J, with 18 bases between. The CDR3 DNA is TGTGCCAGCAGCTTAAGAAGCGGACGCACCTACGAGCAGTTCTTC. Its translation: CASSLRSGRTYEQFF.

This clonotype turned up a few times. The J gene is TRBJ2-1, the V gene TRBV2; 9 nucleotides agree with TRBD1. The CDR3 has 15 residues. The V and J ends lost 6 bases and 9 bases, in that order; junction bases with no gene match: 12. From germline, CDR1 is SNHLY and CDR2 FYNNEI. The CDR3 DNA sequence: TGTGCCAGCAGGGATGAGGGGACAGGGATCAGTGAGCAGTTCTTC. Protein: CASRDEGTGISEQFF.

This clonotype was counted only a few times. The J gene is TRBJ1-2, the V gene TRBV5-6; a weak D match, TRBD1 (5 bases). V was cut by 3 bases and J by 13 bases, with 19 bases left in between. CDR1 is SGHDT, CDR2 YYEEEE, per germline. CDR3 length: 13 amino acids. The CDR3 nucleotides are TGTGCCAGCAGCTCCACAAACGTCCGGGGCATCACCTTC. Its protein product is CASSSTNVRGITF.